The T cell receptor (beta chain) under discussion was sequenced for a study of T cell repertoires in cytomegalovirus infection. Study overall: Both CMV infection and a matching HLA type were indicated by public TCR beta signatures. Study observations and caveats: Based on cumulative public TCR beta family frequency, carriers of CMV plus the relevant HLA were identified.

This clonotype was counted at least ten times. Its antigen is unidentified. TCRdb re-derived calls from the reads in MiXCR, one entry per CDR3 protein. The data hold a few hundred thousand distinct CDR3 sequences, with around a sixth observed a single time. The CDR3 contains 18 residues. V was clipped by 5 bases and J by 4 bases; unmatched bases: 14. V is TRBV12-3 or TRBV12-4 and J is TRBJ1-2; 12 bases are shared with TRBD1. The TCR comes from a human donor in good health (CMV status not recorded). Some clones in this sample may be carry-over from other donors' samples. Sequencing input: PBMCs. CDR3 sequence (DNA): TGTGCCAGCAGTACGAGGGACAGGGGGCGCTTAATTTGCTATGGCTACACCTTC. Its translation is CASSTRDRGRLICYGYTF.